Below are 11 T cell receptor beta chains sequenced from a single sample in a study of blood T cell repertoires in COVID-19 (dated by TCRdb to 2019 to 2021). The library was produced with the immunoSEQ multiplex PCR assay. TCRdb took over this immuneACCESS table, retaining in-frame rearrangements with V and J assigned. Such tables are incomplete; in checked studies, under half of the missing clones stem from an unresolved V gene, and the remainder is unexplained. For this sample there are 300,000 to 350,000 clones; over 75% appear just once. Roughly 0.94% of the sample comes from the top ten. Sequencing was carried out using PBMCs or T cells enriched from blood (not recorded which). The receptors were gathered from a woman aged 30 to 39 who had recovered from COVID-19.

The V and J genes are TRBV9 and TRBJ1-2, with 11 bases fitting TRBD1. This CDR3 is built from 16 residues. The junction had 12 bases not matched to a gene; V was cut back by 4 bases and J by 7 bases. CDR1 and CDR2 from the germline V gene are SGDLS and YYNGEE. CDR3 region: CASSMRWGQGDGGYTF. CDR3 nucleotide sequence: TGTGCCAGCAGCATGAGGTGGGGACAGGGGGATGGTGGCTACACCTTC.

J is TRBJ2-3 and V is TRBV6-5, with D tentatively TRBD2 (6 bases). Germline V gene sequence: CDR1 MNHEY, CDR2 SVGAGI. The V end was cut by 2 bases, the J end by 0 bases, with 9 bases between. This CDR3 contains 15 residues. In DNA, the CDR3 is TGTGCCAGCAGTTACGGGGGGAGTAGCACAGATACGCAGTATTTT. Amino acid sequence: CASSYGGSSTDTQYF.

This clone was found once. CDR3 region: CASSGRLAGGPDTQYF. The CDR3 nucleotides read TGTGCCAGCAGTGGACGACTAGCGGGGGGGCCAGATACGCAGTATTTT. The chain couples TRBV6-1 to TRBJ2-3, with 14 nucleotides matching TRBD2. V dropped 4 bases and J dropped 4; count of bases not matched to a gene: 4. The germline V gene encodes CDR1 MNHNS and CDR2 SASEGT. This CDR3 comprises 16 residues.

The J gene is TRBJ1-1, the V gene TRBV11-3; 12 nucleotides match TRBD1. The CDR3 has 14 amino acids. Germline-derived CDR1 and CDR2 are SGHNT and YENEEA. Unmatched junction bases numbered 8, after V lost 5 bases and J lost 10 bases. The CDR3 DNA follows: TGTGCCAGCAGCCCGGGACAGGGGGCCGAGGGAGCTTTCTTT. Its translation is CASSPGQGAEGAFF.

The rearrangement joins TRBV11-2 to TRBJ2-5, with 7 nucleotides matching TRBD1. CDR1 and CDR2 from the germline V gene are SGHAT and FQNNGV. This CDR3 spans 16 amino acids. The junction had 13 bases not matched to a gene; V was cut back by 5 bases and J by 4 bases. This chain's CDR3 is CASSGRQGEFPETQYF. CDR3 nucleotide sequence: TGTGCCAGCAGCGGGCGACAGGGTGAATTTCCAGAGACCCAGTACTTC.

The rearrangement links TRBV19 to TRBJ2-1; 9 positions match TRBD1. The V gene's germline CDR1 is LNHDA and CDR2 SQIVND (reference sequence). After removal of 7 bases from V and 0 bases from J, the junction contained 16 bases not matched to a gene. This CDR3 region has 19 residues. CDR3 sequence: CASTQRDRVIRDSYNEQFF. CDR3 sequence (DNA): TGTGCCAGTACCCAGAGGGACAGGGTAATCCGGGACTCCTACAATGAGCAGTTCTTC.

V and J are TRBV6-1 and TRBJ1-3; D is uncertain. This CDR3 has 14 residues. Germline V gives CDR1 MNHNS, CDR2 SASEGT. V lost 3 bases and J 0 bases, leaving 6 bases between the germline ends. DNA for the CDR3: TGTGCCAGCAGTGACGGTGTCTCTGGAAACACCATATATTTT. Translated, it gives CASSDGVSGNTIYF.

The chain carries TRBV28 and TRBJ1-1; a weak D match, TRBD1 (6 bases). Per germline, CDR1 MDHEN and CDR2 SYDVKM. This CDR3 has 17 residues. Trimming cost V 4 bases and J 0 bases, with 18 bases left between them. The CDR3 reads CASSSPKTGLMNTEAFF. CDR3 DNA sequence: TGTGCCAGCAGTTCACCGAAGACAGGATTGATGAACACTGAAGCTTTCTTT.

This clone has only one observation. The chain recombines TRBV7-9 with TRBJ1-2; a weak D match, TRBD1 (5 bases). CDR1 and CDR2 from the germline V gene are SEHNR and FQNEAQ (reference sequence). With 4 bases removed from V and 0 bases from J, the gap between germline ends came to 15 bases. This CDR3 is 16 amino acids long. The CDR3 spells CASSSAQRGSNYGYTF. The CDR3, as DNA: TGTGCCAGCAGCTCGGCCCAAAGGGGCTCTAACTATGGCTACACCTTC.

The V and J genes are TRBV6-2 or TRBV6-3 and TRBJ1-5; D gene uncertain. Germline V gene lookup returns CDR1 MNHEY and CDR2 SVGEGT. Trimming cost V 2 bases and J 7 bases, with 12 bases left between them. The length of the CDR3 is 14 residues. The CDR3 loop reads CASSYGGYGQPQHF. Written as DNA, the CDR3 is TGTGCCAGCAGTTACGGAGGCTATGGACAGCCCCAGCATTTT.

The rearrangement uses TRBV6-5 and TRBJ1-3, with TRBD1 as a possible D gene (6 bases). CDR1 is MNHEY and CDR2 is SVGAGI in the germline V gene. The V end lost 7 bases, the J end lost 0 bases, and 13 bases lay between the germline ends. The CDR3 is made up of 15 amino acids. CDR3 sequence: CASTGGGTSGNTIYF. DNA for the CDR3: TGTGCCAGCACGGGAGGGGGGACCTCTGGAAACACCATATATTTT.